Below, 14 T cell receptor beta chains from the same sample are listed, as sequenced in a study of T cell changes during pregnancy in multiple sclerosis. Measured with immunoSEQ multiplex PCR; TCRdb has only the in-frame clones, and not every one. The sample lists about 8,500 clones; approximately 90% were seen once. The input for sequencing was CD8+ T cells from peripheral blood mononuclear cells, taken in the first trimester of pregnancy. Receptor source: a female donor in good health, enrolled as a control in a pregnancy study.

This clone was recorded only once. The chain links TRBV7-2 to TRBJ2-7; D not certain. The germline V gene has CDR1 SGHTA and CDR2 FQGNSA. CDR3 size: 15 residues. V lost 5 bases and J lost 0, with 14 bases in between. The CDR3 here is CASSRSDGVSYEQYF. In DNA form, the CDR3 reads TGTGCCAGCAGCCGATCCGACGGAGTCTCCTACGAGCAGTACTTC.

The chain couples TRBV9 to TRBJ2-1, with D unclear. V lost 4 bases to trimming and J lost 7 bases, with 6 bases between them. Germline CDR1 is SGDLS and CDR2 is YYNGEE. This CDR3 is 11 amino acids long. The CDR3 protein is CASSLLNEQFF. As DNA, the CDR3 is TGTGCCAGCAGCCTGTTAAATGAGCAGTTCTTC.

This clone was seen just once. CDR3 DNA sequence: TGCGCCAGCAGCTTGACTGGACAGGGTTCCCACGAGCAGTACTTC. Translated: CASSLTGQGSHEQYF. The rearrangement joins TRBV5-1 to TRBJ2-7; 8 bases map to TRBD1. V trimming: 1 base; J trimming: 5 bases; junction bases outside the gene matches: 8. Germline V gene data show CDR1 as SGHRS and CDR2 as YFSETQ. CDR3 length: 15 amino acids.

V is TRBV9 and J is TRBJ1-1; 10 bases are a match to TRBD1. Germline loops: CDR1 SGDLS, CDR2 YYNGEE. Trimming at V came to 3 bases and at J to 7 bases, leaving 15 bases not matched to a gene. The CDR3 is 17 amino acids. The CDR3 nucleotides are TGTGCCAGCAGCGAATTTATCGACGGGACAGGGGCCGATGAAGCTTTCTTT. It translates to CASSEFIDGTGADEAFF. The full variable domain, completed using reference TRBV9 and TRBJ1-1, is DSGVTQTPKHLITATGQRVTLRCSPRSGDLSVYWYQQSLDQGLQFLIQYYNGEERAKGNILERFSAQQFPDLHSELNLSSLELGDSALYFCASSEFIDGTGADEAFFGQGTRLTVV.

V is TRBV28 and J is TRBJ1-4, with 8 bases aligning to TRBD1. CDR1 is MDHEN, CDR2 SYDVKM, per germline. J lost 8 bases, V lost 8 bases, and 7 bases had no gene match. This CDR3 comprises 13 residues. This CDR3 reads CASALAGGEKLFF. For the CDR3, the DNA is TGTGCCAGCGCTTTGGCAGGGGGCGAAAAACTGTTTTTT. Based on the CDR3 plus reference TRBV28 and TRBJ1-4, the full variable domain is DVKVTQSSRYLVKRTGEKVFLECVQDMDHENMFWYRQDPGLGLRLIYFSYDVKMKEKGDIPEGYSVSREKKERFSLILESASTNQTSMYLCASALAGGEKLFFGSGTQLSVL.

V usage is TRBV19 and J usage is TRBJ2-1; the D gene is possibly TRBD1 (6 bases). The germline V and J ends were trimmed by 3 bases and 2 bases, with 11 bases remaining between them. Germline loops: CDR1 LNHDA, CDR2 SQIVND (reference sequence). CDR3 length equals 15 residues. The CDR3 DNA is TGTGCCAGTAGTATTGAGGGGGAAACCTACAATGAGCAGTTCTTC. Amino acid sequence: CASSIEGETYNEQFF.

The CDR3 nucleotides are TGTGCCAGCAGCCAGTATGGACAGGGGAGTAACACTGAAGCTTTCTTT. Its translation: CASSQYGQGSNTEAFF. The chain couples TRBV14 to TRBJ1-1; 9 bases map to TRBD1. This CDR3 spans 16 amino acids. From germline, CDR1 is SGHDN and CDR2 FVKESK. V gave up 3 bases and J gave up 2 bases; unmatched junction bases: 7. The full variable domain, its missing parts supplied by reference TRBV14 and TRBJ1-1, is EAGVTQFPSHSVIEKGQTVTLRCDPISGHDNLYWYRRVMGKEIKFLLHFVKESKQDESGMPNNRFLAERTGGTYSTLKVQPAELEDSGVYFCASSQYGQGSNTEAFFGQGTRLTVV.

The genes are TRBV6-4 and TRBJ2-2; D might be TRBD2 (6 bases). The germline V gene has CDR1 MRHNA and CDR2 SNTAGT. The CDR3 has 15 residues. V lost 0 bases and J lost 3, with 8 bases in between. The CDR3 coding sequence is TGTGCCAGCAGTGACTCGGGGGGATACACCGGGGAGCTGTTTTTT. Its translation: CASSDSGGYTGELFF.

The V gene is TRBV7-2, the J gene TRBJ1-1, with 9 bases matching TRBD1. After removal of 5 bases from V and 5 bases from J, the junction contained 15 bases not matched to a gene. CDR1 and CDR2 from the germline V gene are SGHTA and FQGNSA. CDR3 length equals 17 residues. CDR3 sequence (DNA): TGTGCCAGCAGCCCTTGGGACAGGGTTTGGATGGAAACTGAAGCTTTCTTT. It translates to CASSPWDRVWMETEAFF.

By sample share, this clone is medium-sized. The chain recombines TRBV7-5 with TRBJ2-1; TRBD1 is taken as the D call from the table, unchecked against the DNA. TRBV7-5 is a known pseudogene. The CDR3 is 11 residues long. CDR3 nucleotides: TGTGCCAGAAGCTTCCCCAGTGAGCAGTTCTTC. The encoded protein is CARSFPSEQFF.

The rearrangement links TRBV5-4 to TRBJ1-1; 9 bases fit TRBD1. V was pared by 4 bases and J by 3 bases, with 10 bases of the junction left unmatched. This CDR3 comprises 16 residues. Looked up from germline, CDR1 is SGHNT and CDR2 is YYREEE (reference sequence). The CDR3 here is CASSRTGGDWDTEAFF. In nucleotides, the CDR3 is TGTGCCAGCAGCCGAACAGGGGGCGACTGGGACACTGAAGCTTTCTTT.

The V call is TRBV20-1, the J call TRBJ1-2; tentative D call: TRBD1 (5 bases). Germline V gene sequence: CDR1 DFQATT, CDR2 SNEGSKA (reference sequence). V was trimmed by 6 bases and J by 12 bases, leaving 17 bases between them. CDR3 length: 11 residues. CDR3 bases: TGCAGTGCCCCAGCTGGGGGGATCGACACCTTC. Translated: CSAPAGGIDTF.

The CDR3 spells CASSTTPGTGYYEQYF. The CDR3, as DNA: TGTGCCAGCAGCACAACACCCGGGACAGGATACTACGAGCAGTACTTC. The V gene is TRBV7-9, the J gene TRBJ2-7, with 8 bases lining up with TRBD1. The length of the CDR3 is 16 residues. V trimming: 5 bases; J trimming: 3 bases; junction bases outside the gene matches: 12. Germline V lookup: CDR1 SEHNR, CDR2 FQNEAQ (reference sequence).

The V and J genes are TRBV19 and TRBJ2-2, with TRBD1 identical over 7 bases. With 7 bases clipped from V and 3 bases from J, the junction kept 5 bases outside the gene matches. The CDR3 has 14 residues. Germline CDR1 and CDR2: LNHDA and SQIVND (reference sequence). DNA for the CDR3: TGTGCCAGTAAGGCCGGGACAGACACCGGGGAGCTGTTTTTT. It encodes CASKAGTDTGELFF. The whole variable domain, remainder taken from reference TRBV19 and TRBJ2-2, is DGGITQSPKYLFRKEGQNVTLSCEQNLNHDAMYWYRQDPGQGLRLIYYSQIVNDFQKGDIAEGYSVSREKKESFPLTVTSAQKNPTAFYLCASKAGTDTGELFFGEGSRLTVL.